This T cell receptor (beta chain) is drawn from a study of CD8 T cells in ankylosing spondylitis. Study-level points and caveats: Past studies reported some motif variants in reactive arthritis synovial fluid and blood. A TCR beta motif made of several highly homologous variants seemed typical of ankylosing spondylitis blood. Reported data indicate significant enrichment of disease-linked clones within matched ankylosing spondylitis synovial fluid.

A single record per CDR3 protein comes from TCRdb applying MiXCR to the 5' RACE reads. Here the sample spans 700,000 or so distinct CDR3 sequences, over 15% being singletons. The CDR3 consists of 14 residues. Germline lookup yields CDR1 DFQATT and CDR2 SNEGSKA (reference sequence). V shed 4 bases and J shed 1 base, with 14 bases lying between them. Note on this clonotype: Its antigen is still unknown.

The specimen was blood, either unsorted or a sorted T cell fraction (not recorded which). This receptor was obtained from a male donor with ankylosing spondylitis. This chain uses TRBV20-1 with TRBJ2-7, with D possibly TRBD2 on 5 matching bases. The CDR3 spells CSATSGGASYEQYF. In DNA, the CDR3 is TGCAGTGCTACCAGCGGCGGAGCATCCTACGAGCAGTACTTC.